This T cell receptor (beta chain) was sequenced for a study of cytomegalovirus exposure and HLA in healthy donors (dated by TCRdb to about 2017). Notes on the research overall: According to a later analysis, one platform produced both the roughly 120 validation repertoires and the 550 to 800 repertoires of the first cohort. The aim of the study was to test whether cataloging public T cell receptors could identify signatures of past pathogen exposure. In addition to the first cohort of roughly 700 subjects, a separate validation cohort of 120 different subjects was used. To predict cytomegalovirus infection status, the study brought together high-throughput TCR immunosequencing, statistical association of individual TCRs with disease status, and machine learning. Paper-wide results and their limitations: Subsequent analysis determined that TCRs grouped into clusters in the first cohort also showed a tendency toward co-occurrence across the approximately 110 validation repertoires, and 94% of cluster scores exceeded 0. The classifier was reported to diagnose cytomegalovirus status with high specificity and sensitivity in both the original cohort and the validation cohort. A later analysis lacked HLA typing for the validation cohort, so it scored co-occurrence in that cohort across all 110 or so repertoires. According to the authors, the approach could potentially be generalized to other disease states and immunological phenotypes. Most TCR sequences were observed very rarely across donors, whereas some public TCRs were present in many individuals. In vitro tests confirmed that a few of the cytomegalovirus-associated TCR beta chains recognize cytomegalovirus antigens. In the study, some 180 TCR beta chains were listed as associated with cytomegalovirus.

The donors belonged to the validation cohort of about 120 subjects, which was separate from the roughly 670-subject first cohort. Comments on this clone: Its antigen target is currently unknown. Per-nucleotide qualities are absent, and no much larger clonotype sits a single base away.

V is clipped by 3 bases and J by 6 bases, and the sequence between their germline boundaries is 3 bases long. CDR1 and CDR2, per the germline V gene, are ENHRY and SYGVKD. Including the terminal cysteine and phenylalanine, the CDR3 comprises 12 residues. Only CDR3 DNA is held: 36 bases, read in frame from base 1. Libraries were prepared through the immunoSEQ multiplex PCR assay. Concerning the study's data processing: A statistical classification framework was built for diagnosing cytomegalovirus status from the catalog of TCR beta chain sequences. Sourced from immuneACCESS, this table was stored by TCRdb with only in-frame sequences that have V and J called. A share of the clones is absent; for the studies checked, an unresolved V gene accounts for under half, and the remainder has no known explanation. V and J calls and clone size are as listed in that table; D and trimming were resolved from the DNA. For this sample the table gives fewer than 60,000 clones, of which about 88% were detected only once. Roughly 15% of the sample is in the top ten clones.

The specimen sequenced was PBMCs. The chain is encoded by TRBV10-3 joined to TRBJ1-6; no D gene call is confident. The source of this sequence is a woman aged 18-30 years in good health and CMV-seronegative. The DNA is TGTGCCATCAGTGACTCTAATTCACCCCTCCACTTT. The resulting protein is CAISDSNSPLHF.